This T cell receptor (beta chain) derives from a study of T cells in women clearing cervical HPV infection. On the study more broadly: Case blood was drawn a median approximately 150 days after lesion detection.

Cervical HPV DNA detected by MY09/MY11 PCR, typed by dot-blot. immunoSEQ multiplex PCR used an average of 1200 ng genomic DNA. Profiling relied on immunoSEQ multiplex PCR, and the TCRdb table lists in-frame clones only, not all of them. The data show tens of thousands of clones, and the top ten clones hold 9.5% to 10%. Specimen: blood buffy coat. The receptor was isolated from a woman aged 18-70 years with a cervical HPV16 infection that either progressed to CIN3+ or cleared (not recorded which).

This CDR3 is CASRLAGGSEQYF. The part of the CDR3 DNA that was read is TGTGCCAGCCGGCTAGCGGGAGGGTCCGAG. The rearrangement uses TRBV5-4 and TRBJ2-7; 12 bases fit TRBD2. The DNA ends 3 residues before the CDR3 does, and the rest of the CDR3 is filled in from the germline J gene. The germline gives CDR1 SGHNT, CDR2 YYREEE (reference sequence). The V and J ends lost 7 bases and 6 bases, in that order; junction bases with no gene match: 5. The CDR3 sequence is 13 residues long.